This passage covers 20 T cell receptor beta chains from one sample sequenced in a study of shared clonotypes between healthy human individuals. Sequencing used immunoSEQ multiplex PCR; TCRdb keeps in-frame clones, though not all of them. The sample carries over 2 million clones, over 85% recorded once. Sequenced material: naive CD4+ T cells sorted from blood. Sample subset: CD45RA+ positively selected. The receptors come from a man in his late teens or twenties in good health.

The CDR3 spells CASSENAVSRQSRGYTF. For the CDR3, the DNA is TGTGCCAGCAGTGAAAATGCGGTCTCTCGGCAGTCTCGTGGCTACACCTTC. The J gene is TRBJ1-2, the V gene TRBV2; no clear D. Germline CDR1 and CDR2: SNHLY and FYNNEI. Deletions cut 2 bases from V and 7 bases from J, with 23 bases between. The CDR3 sequence is 17 residues long.

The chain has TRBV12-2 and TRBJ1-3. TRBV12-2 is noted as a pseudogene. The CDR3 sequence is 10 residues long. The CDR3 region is CASRPNTIYF. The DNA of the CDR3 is TGTGCAAGTCGCCCTAACACCATATATTTT.

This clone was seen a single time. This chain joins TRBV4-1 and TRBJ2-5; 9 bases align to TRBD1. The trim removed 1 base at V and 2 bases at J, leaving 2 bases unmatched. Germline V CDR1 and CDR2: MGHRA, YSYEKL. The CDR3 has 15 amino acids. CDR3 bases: TGCGCCAGCAGCCAAGGGGACAGGGTTCAAGAGACCCAGTACTTC. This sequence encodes CASSQGDRVQETQYF.

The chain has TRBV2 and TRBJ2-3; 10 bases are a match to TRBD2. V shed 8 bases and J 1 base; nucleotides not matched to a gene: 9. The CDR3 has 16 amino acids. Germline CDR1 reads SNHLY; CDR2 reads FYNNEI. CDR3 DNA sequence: TGTGCCAGCTCGGGTAGCGGGGGGCCACGCACAGATACGCAGTATTTT. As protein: CASSGSGGPRTDTQYF. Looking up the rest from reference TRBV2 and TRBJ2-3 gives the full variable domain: EPEVTQTPSHQVTQMGQEVILRCVPISNHLYFYWYRQILGQKVEFLVSFYNNEISEKSEIFDDQFSVERPDGSNFTLKIRSTKLEDSAMYFCASSGSGGPRTDTQYFGPGTRLTVL.

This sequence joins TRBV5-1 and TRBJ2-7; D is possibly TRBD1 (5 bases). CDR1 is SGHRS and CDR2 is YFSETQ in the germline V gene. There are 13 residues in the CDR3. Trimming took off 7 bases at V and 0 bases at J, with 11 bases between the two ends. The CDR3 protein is CASGKDISYEQYF. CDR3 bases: TGCGCCAGCGGCAAGGACATCTCCTACGAGCAGTACTTC.

CDR3 sequence: CASIGTVYSNQPQHF. In DNA, the CDR3 is TGTGCCAGCATCGGGACAGTATATAGCAATCAGCCCCAGCATTTT. The rearrangement joins TRBV6-1 to TRBJ1-5; 7 bases are a match to TRBD1. The CDR3 spans 15 residues. Germline assignment: CDR1 MNHNS and CDR2 SASEGT. V was clipped by 7 bases and J by 0 bases; unmatched bases: 6.

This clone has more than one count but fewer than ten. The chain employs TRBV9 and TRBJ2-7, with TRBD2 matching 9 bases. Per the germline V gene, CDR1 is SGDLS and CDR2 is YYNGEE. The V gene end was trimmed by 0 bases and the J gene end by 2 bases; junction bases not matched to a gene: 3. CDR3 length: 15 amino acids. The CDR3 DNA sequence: TGTGCCAGCAGCGTAGCTAGCGGGACAACCTACGAGCAGTACTTC. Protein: CASSVASGTTYEQYF.

Here the CDR3 reads CAISESWVQETQYF. The CDR3 DNA follows: TGTGCCATCAGTGAGTCGTGGGTACAAGAGACCCAGTACTTC. V usage is TRBV10-3 and J usage is TRBJ2-5; D not resolved. Germline CDR1 is ENHRY and CDR2 is SYGVKD. The V and J ends lost 0 bases and 2 bases respectively, with 7 bases between them. This CDR3 has 14 residues.

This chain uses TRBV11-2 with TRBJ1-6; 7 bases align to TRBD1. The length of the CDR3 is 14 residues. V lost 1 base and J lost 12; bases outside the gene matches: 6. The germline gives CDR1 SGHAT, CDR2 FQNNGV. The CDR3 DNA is TGTGCCAGCAGCTTAGGGGGACAGTACGGACCCCTCCACTTT. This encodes CASSLGGQYGPLHF.

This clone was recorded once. CDR3: CASSDGTATTNEKLFF. The CDR3 DNA follows: TGCGCCAGCAGCGACGGGACAGCCACAACTAATGAAAAACTGTTTTTT. The chain uses TRBV5-1 and TRBJ1-4; 7 bases are shared with TRBD1. The CDR3 runs 16 residues. V lost 4 bases, J lost 0 bases, and 6 bases stayed unmatched. Germline V gives CDR1 SGHRS, CDR2 YFSETQ.

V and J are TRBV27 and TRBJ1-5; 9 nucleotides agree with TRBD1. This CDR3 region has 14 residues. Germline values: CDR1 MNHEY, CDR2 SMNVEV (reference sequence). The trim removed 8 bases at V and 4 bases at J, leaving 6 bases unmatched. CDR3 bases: TGTGCCAGCCGTCGGGACAGGGAAAATCAGCCCCAGCATTTT. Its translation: CASRRDRENQPQHF.

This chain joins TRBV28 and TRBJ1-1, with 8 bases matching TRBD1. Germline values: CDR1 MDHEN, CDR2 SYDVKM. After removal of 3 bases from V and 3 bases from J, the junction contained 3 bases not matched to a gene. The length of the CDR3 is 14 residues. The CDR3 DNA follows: TGTGCCAGCAGTTTCCAGGACAGGGACACTGAAGCTTTCTTT. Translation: CASSFQDRDTEAFF.

CDR3 amino acids: CASSTDGTSPADTQYF. CDR3 DNA sequence: TGCGCCAGCAGCACCGACGGGACTAGCCCCGCAGATACGCAGTATTTT. The chain couples TRBV5-1 to TRBJ2-3, with TRBD2 identical over 9 bases. The CDR3 length is 16 residues. V lost 4 bases and J lost 4; bases outside the gene matches: 10. Germline loops: CDR1 SGHRS, CDR2 YFSETQ.

This CDR3 reads CASSLEWGNYEQYF. The DNA of the CDR3 is TGCGCCAGCAGCTTGGAGTGGGGGAACTACGAGCAGTACTTC. This chain joins TRBV5-1 and TRBJ2-7, with D possibly being TRBD1 or TRBD2 (5 bases each). Germline CDR1 and CDR2: SGHRS and YFSETQ. Trimming pared 0 bases from V and 3 bases from J, leaving 10 bases between. The CDR3 has 14 amino acids.

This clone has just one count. CDR3 nucleotides: TGTGCCAGCAGCCTCTCCCGATTGACAGCAATCTCTGCTGAAGCTTTCTTT. Its protein product is CASSLSRLTAISAEAFF. The V and J genes are TRBV11-2 and TRBJ1-1, with D possibly matching TRBD1 (5 bases). CDR3 length equals 17 residues. The germline gives CDR1 SGHAT, CDR2 FQNNGV. Trimming took 5 bases from V and 6 from J, leaving 25 bases between them.

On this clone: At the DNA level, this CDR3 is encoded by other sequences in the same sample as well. The CDR3, as DNA: TGTGCCAGCAGCGTAGGGGGGTTGCGAGAGACCCAGTACTTC. Its protein product is CASSVGGLRETQYF. The chain links TRBV9 to TRBJ2-5, with D perhaps given as TRBD1 or TRBD2 (5 bases each). In germline, CDR1 is SGDLS, CDR2 YYNGEE. V was shortened by 0 bases and J by 4 bases, with 10 bases between the two germline ends. The CDR3 contains 14 residues.

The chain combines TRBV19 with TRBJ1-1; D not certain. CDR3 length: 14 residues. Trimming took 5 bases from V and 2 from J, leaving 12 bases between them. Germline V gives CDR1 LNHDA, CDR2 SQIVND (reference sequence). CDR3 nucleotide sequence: TGTGCCAGTAGTTGGGTGGAGGGTAACACTGAAGCTTTCTTT. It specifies CASSWVEGNTEAFF. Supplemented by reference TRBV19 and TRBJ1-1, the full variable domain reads DGGITQSPKYLFRKEGQNVTLSCEQNLNHDAMYWYRQDPGQGLRLIYYSQIVNDFQKGDIAEGYSVSREKKESFPLTVTSAQKNPTAFYLCASSWVEGNTEAFFGQGTRLTVV.

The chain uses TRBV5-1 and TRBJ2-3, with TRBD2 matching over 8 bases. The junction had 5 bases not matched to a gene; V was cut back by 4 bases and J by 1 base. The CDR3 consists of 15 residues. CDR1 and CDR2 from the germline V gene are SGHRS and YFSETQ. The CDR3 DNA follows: TGCGCCAGCAGCAAGACTAGCGACGGCACAGATACGCAGTATTTT. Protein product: CASSKTSDGTDTQYF.

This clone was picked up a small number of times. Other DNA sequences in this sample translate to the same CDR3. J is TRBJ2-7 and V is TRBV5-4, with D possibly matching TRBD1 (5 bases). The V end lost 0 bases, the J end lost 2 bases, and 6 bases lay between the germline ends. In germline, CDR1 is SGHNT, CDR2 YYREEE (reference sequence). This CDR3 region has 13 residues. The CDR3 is CASSLDRTYEQYF. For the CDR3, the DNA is TGTGCCAGCAGCTTGGACAGGACCTACGAGCAGTACTTC. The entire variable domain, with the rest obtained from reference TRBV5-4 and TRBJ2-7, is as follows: ETGVTQSPTHLIKTRGQQVTLRCSSQSGHNTVSWYQQALGQGPQFIFQYYREEENGRGNFPPRFSGLQFPNYSSELNVNALELDDSALYLCASSLDRTYEQYFGPGTRLTVT.

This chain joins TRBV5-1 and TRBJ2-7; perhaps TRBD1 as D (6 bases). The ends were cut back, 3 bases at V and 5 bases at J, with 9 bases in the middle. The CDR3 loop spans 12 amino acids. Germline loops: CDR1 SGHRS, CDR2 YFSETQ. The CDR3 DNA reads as TGCGCCAGCAGCTGGGGGCCAGACGAGCAGTACTTC. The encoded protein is CASSWGPDEQYF.